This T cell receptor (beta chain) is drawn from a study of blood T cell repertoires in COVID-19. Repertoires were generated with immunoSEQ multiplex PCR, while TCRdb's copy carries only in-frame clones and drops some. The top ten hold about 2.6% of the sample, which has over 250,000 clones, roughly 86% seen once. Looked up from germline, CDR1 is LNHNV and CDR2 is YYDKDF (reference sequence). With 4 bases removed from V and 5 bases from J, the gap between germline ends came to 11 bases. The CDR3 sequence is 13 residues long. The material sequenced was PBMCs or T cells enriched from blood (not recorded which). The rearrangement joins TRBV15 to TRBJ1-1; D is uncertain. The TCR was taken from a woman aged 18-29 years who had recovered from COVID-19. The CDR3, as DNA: TGTGCCACCAGCACAATCTTAGTAACTGAAGCTTTCTTT. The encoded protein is CATSTILVTEAFF.